This entry lists 27 T cell receptor beta chains sequenced from one sample in a study of blood T cells in healthy people across ages. Sample-barcoded 5' priming and a J-beta primer mix drove a second PCR of roughly 7 to 11 cycles. Via MiXCR, TCRdb re-called the 5' RACE reads, giving one row per CDR3 protein. The table records 920,000 or so distinct CDR3 sequences, over 35% of them present only once. The sample comprised blood. These receptors came from a woman aged 55-69 years in good health.

This sequence joins TRBV7-8 and TRBJ2-1; D not resolved. The germline CDR1 and CDR2 sequences are SGHVS and FQNEAQ. The CDR3 runs to 14 residues. V lost 2 bases and J lost 4, with 9 bases in between. CDR3 protein: CASSLITGYNEQFF. Written as DNA, the CDR3 is TGTGCCAGCAGCTTAATCACTGGGTACAATGAGCAGTTCTTC. Full variable domain (outside the CDR3, taken from reference TRBV7-8 and TRBJ2-1): GAGVSQSPRYKVAKRGQDVALRCDPISGHVSLFWYQQALGQGPEFLTYFQNEAQLDKSGLPSDRFFAERPEGSVSTLKIQRTQQEDSAVYLCASSLITGYNEQFFGPGTRLTVL.

The rearrangement uses TRBV29-1 and TRBJ2-7, with D maybe TRBD2 (7 bases). Germline V gene lookup returns CDR1 SQVTM and CDR2 ANQGSEA. V was shortened by 1 base and J by 5 bases, with 12 bases between the two germline ends. This CDR3 has 13 residues. The CDR3 region has the DNA TGCAGCGTTGAAGGGACAGCGGGGCACGAGCAGTACTTC. Translated, it gives CSVEGTAGHEQYF.

This sequence joins TRBV27 and TRBJ2-3; 9 bases fit TRBD2. The germline V gene encodes CDR1 MNHEY and CDR2 SMNVEV (reference sequence). The CDR3 runs to 16 residues. Trimming at V came to 7 bases and at J to 1 base, leaving 9 bases not matched to a gene. The CDR3 spells CASTHSRTSGTDTQYF. CDR3 DNA: TGTGCCAGCACCCATTCCCGGACTAGCGGCACAGATACGCAGTATTTT.

This clonotype was seen a handful of times. This sequence joins TRBV5-1 and TRBJ2-5; 14 bases are a match to TRBD2. CDR1 is SGHRS and CDR2 is YFSETQ in the germline V gene. The trim removed 0 bases at V and 2 bases at J, leaving 6 bases unmatched. The CDR3 has 18 residues. CDR3 sequence: CASSLGLAGGPRQETQYF. The CDR3 coding sequence is TGCGCCAGCAGCTTGGGACTAGCGGGAGGGCCTCGGCAAGAGACCCAGTACTTC. Filled out from reference TRBV5-1 and TRBJ2-5, the complete variable domain reads KAGVTQTPRYLIKTRGQQVTLSCSPISGHRSVSWYQQTPGQGLQFLFEYFSETQRNKGNFPGRFSGRQFSNSRSEMNVSTLELGDSALYLCASSLGLAGGPRQETQYFGPGTRLLVL.

This chain joins TRBV6-1 and TRBJ1-1; 11 bases agree with TRBD1. CDR1 MNHNS and CDR2 SASEGT come from the germline V gene. V gave up 5 bases and J gave up 1 base; unmatched junction bases: 9. The CDR3 extends over 17 amino acids. The CDR3 loop is CASSPRRTGGANTEAFF. The CDR3 bases are TGTGCCAGCAGTCCGCGCAGGACAGGGGGCGCGAACACTGAAGCTTTCTTT.

The chain employs TRBV4-2 and TRBJ2-1; 7 bases fit TRBD2. The CDR3 loop spans 15 amino acids. CDR1 is LGHNA, CDR2 YNFKEQ, per germline. Trimming cost V 0 bases and J 10 bases; bases outside gene matches: 9. CDR3: CASSQDLGGGSEQFF. The CDR3 region has the DNA TGTGCCAGCAGCCAAGATTTGGGGGGGGGAAGCGAGCAGTTCTTC.

V gene TRBV28 combines with J gene TRBJ1-2; D gene uncertain. The ends were cut back, 6 bases at V and 2 bases at J, with 7 bases in the middle. CDR3 length: 12 amino acids. Looked up from germline, CDR1 is MDHEN and CDR2 is SYDVKM. The CDR3 sequence: CASRSSNYGYTF. CDR3 DNA: TGTGCCAGCAGAAGTTCCAACTATGGCTACACCTTC.

This chain connects TRBV9 to TRBJ2-2, with D perhaps assigned TRBD1 or TRBD2 (5 bases each). Trimming shortened V by 7 bases and J by 5 bases, and 15 bases separated the two germline ends. Germline CDR1 reads SGDLS; CDR2 reads YYNGEE. The CDR3 runs to 14 residues. The CDR3 DNA sequence: TGTGCCAGCTCCGGGGCGCCGGGAACCGGGGAGCTGTTTTTT. As protein: CASSGAPGTGELFF.

The CDR3, as DNA: TGTGCCAGCAGAGGTAGAACGGTGTTGGAGCAGTACTTC. Residues: CASRGRTVLEQYF. J is TRBJ2-5 and V is TRBV27; D not certain. This CDR3 spans 13 amino acids. The germline gives CDR1 MNHEY, CDR2 SMNVEV (reference sequence). V lost 6 bases and J lost 11, with 19 bases in between.

In this sample, this clonotype turned up a few times. The chain is built from TRBV20-1 and TRBJ2-5; maybe TRBD2 (5 bases). V shed 0 bases and J shed 2 bases, with 13 bases lying between them. Germline V lookup: CDR1 DFQATT, CDR2 SNEGSKA (reference sequence). This CDR3 is 15 amino acids long. CDR3 amino acids: CSARDMISGQETQYF. CDR3 coding DNA: TGCAGTGCTAGAGATATGATAAGCGGTCAAGAGACCCAGTACTTC.

This clonotype occurred a few times. The J gene is TRBJ2-1, the V gene TRBV6-1; the match to TRBD2 covers 8 bases. Germline assignment: CDR1 MNHNS and CDR2 SASEGT. The CDR3 covers 17 residues. With 5 bases clipped from V and 0 bases from J, the junction kept 9 bases outside the gene matches. This CDR3 reads CASSIAWGTSSYNEQFF. For the CDR3, the DNA is TGTGCCAGCAGTATCGCTTGGGGGACTAGCTCCTACAATGAGCAGTTCTTC.

On this clonotype itself: A much more abundant neighbour one base away suggests this may be a read error. The J gene is TRBJ2-1, the V gene TRBV5-1, with D perhaps TRBD1 or TRBD2 (7 bases each). This CDR3 spans 16 amino acids. Looked up from germline, CDR1 is SGHRS and CDR2 is YFSETQ. V was pared by 3 bases and J by 6 bases, with 19 bases between. CDR3 protein: CASSSRGGARVNEQFF. Written as DNA, the CDR3 is TGCGCCAGCAGCTCCAGGGGGGGGGCTAGGGTCAATGAGCAGTTCTTC.

V and J are TRBV6-1 and TRBJ1-2; perhaps TRBD1 as D (5 bases). V was shortened by 8 bases and J by 4 bases, with 14 bases between the two germline ends. The CDR3 length is 13 residues. Germline-derived CDR1 and CDR2 are MNHNS and SASEGT. CDR3 DNA sequence: TGTGCCAGCCTCGATAGTCAGGGCTATGGCTACACCTTC. Translation: CASLDSQGYGYTF.

The V gene is TRBV20-1, the J gene TRBJ2-7; D is possibly TRBD1 (5 bases). The CDR3 is made up of 12 amino acids. Trimming pared 3 bases from V and 5 bases from J, leaving 11 bases between. Looked up from germline, CDR1 is DFQATT and CDR2 is SNEGSKA (reference sequence). The chain's CDR3 is CSAREDSHEQYF. The CDR3 DNA reads TGCAGTGCTAGGGAAGACAGCCACGAGCAGTACTTC.

This clonotype was seen just once. The rearrangement links TRBV7-3 to TRBJ2-1; possibly TRBD1 or TRBD2 for D (5 bases each). There are 13 residues in the CDR3. Germline CDR1 and CDR2: SGHTA and FQGTGA. Trimming cost V 5 bases and J 12 bases, with 17 bases left between them. CDR3 nucleotide sequence: TGTGCCAGCAGCACCCCGTATGCTGGGGGGCAGTTCTTC. This encodes CASSTPYAGGQFF.

V is TRBV29-1 and J is TRBJ1-2, with D possibly being TRBD1 (5 bases). CDR3 length: 12 amino acids. CDR1 and CDR2 (germline): SQVTM, ANQGSEA. CDR3: CSGTVVGGGYTF. CDR3 DNA: TGCAGTGGAACCGTTGTGGGGGGTGGCTACACCTTC.

This chain uses TRBV6-5 with TRBJ2-7; 7 bases fit TRBD2. V lost 8 bases to trimming and J lost 0 bases; unmatched junction nucleotides: 4. This CDR3 region has 13 residues. Germline CDR1 MNHEY, CDR2 SVGAGI. As DNA, the CDR3 is TGTGCCAGCCGGGTAGCGGGCTCCTACGAGCAGTACTTC. This translates into CASRVAGSYEQYF.

The table lists this clonotype with a count of one. This chain links TRBV5-1 with TRBJ2-5; D may correspond to TRBD1 or TRBD2 (5 bases each). Deletions cut 5 bases from V and 5 bases from J, with 16 bases between. The CDR3 is 14 residues long. CDR1 is SGHRS, CDR2 YFSETQ, per germline. CDR3 protein: CASSTGEGKETQYF. In DNA form, the CDR3 reads TGCGCCAGCAGTACGGGTGAGGGGAAGGAGACCCAGTACTTC.

The chain employs TRBV6-5 and TRBJ2-7; the match to TRBD2 covers 8 bases. Germline V gene data show CDR1 as MNHEY and CDR2 as SVGAGI. There are 17 residues in the CDR3. The V gene end was trimmed by 0 bases and the J gene end by 0 bases; junction bases not matched to a gene: 7. CDR3 amino acids: CASSYSYREGGSYEQYF. In DNA, the CDR3 is TGTGCCAGCAGTTACTCGTACCGGGAGGGAGGCTCCTACGAGCAGTACTTC.

This clonotype was counted between two and nine times. The chain employs TRBV20-1 and TRBJ2-4; the D gene is possibly TRBD2 (5 bases). The ends were cut back, 3 bases at V and 7 bases at J, with 7 bases in the middle. This CDR3 has 11 residues. Germline CDR1 is DFQATT and CDR2 is SNEGSKA (reference sequence). CDR3 sequence (DNA): TGCAGTGCTAGGAGGGCGAACATTCAGTACTTC. This sequence encodes CSARRANIQYF.

V is TRBV15 and J is TRBJ2-1, with 13 positions matching TRBD2. V trimming: 1 base; J trimming: 8 bases; junction bases outside the gene matches: 8. The germline V gene has CDR1 LNHNV and CDR2 YYDKDF (reference sequence). This CDR3 spans 17 amino acids. In DNA, the CDR3 is TGTGCCACCAGCAGAGGACCCGGACTAGCGGGAGCTCATGAGCAGTTCTTC. Translation gives CATSRGPGLAGAHEQFF. Together with reference TRBV15 and TRBJ2-1, the CDR3 gives the full variable domain: DAMVIQNPRYQVTQFGKPVTLSCSQTLNHNVMYWYQQKSSQAPKLLFHYYDKDFNNEADTPDNFQSRRPNTSFCFLDIRSPGLGDTAMYLCATSRGPGLAGAHEQFFGPGTRLTVL.

The chain has TRBV15 and TRBJ2-7, with a tentative D call TRBD1 (6 bases). Germline V gene lookup returns CDR1 LNHNV and CDR2 YYDKDF (reference sequence). V was trimmed by 0 bases and J by 3 bases, leaving 12 bases between them. The CDR3 extends over 15 amino acids. The CDR3 DNA sequence: TGTGCCACCAGCAGAGATCTGGGGGCTAACTACGAGCAGTACTTC. This codes for CATSRDLGANYEQYF. The entire variable domain, with the rest obtained from reference TRBV15 and TRBJ2-7, is as follows: DAMVIQNPRYQVTQFGKPVTLSCSQTLNHNVMYWYQQKSSQAPKLLFHYYDKDFNNEADTPDNFQSRRPNTSFCFLDIRSPGLGDTAMYLCATSRDLGANYEQYFGPGTRLTVT.

This chain links TRBV6-2 or TRBV6-3 with TRBJ2-2; no firm D call. This CDR3 has 12 amino acids. Germline V gives CDR1 MNHEY, CDR2 SVGEGT. Trimming pared 7 bases from V and 4 bases from J, leaving 7 bases between. Here the CDR3 reads CASKWATGELFF. CDR3 coding DNA: TGTGCCAGCAAATGGGCCACCGGGGAGCTGTTTTTT.

The rearrangement uses TRBV6-1 and TRBJ2-5; the match to TRBD2 covers 12 bases. The J call may be wrong; the DNA end is better matched by TRBJ2-7. Germline CDR1 is MNHNS and CDR2 is SASEGT. The CDR3 contains 19 residues. For the CDR3, the DNA is TGTGCCAGCAGTGATAGATCCTCGAAACTAGCGGGAGGTAATACCGAGCAGTACTTC. Residues: CASSDRSSKLAGGNTEQYF.

This clonotype was seen only a few times. The chain has TRBV7-9 and TRBJ2-1, with D tentatively TRBD2 (6 bases). The germline V and J ends were trimmed by 4 bases and 15 bases, with 10 bases remaining between them. Germline V gene sequence: CDR1 SEHNR, CDR2 FQNEAQ (reference sequence). The CDR3 runs to 10 residues. CDR3 amino acids: CASSSGVWFF. In DNA form, the CDR3 reads TGTGCCAGCAGCTCGGGGGTCTGGTTCTTC. The full variable domain, completed using reference TRBV7-9 and TRBJ2-1, is DTGVSQNPRHKITKRGQNVTFRCDPISEHNRLYWYRQTLGQGPEFLTYFQNEAQLEKSRLLSDRFSAERPKGSFSTLEIQRTEQGDSAMYLCASSSGVWFFGPGTRLTVL.

This clonotype was picked up a small number of times. This chain links TRBV6-1 with TRBJ2-3; possibly TRBD2 for D (5 bases). The germline V gene has CDR1 MNHNS and CDR2 SASEGT. This CDR3 is built from 12 residues. Trimming left V 10 bases short and J 7 bases short, with 15 bases between. The CDR3 here is CAIRISGNTQYF. The CDR3 nucleotides read TGTGCCATCCGGATATCCGGGAATACGCAGTATTTT.

This clonotype was seen a handful of times. The V and J genes are TRBV5-6 and TRBJ2-1; weak D call: TRBD2 (7 bases). There are 18 residues in the CDR3. The V gene lost 0 bases and the J gene lost 1 base, with 17 bases spanning the gap. Germline-derived CDR1 and CDR2 are SGHDT and YYEEEE. The CDR3 reads CASSLEGGKAGSYNEQFF. The CDR3 nucleotides read TGTGCCAGCAGCTTGGAGGGGGGGAAGGCGGGTTCCTACAATGAGCAGTTCTTC. Full variable domain (outside the CDR3, taken from reference TRBV5-6 and TRBJ2-1): DAGVTQSPTHLIKTRGQQVTLRCSPKSGHDTVSWYQQALGQGPQFIFQYYEEEERQRGNFPDRFSGHQFPNYSSELNVNALLLGDSALYLCASSLEGGKAGSYNEQFFGPGTRLTVL.